This TCR beta chain was identified in a study of T cells in Graves' hyperthyroidism and ophthalmopathy. Study context: The initial diagnosis was the point when peripheral blood was collected, ahead of any treatment.

This clonotype was counted many times. RNA transcripts yielded amplified TCR beta CDR3 regions. HTBI primers were the set used in a first-round RT-PCR of the TCR CDR3. TCRdb redid the calling of the multiplex PCR reads with MiXCR, one entry per CDR3 protein. Counted here are 550,000 to 800,000 distinct CDR3 sequences, 17% occurring once; the ten biggest clones make up roughly a sixth. Sequencing input: blood. This TCR was sampled from a man over 45 with Graves' hyperthyroidism.

CDR3 coding DNA: TGCAGTGCTGACACGGGACTTACTTCACCCCTCCACTTT. Its translation is CSADTGLTSPLHF. The chain has TRBV20-1 and TRBJ1-6; D is perhaps TRBD1 (5 bases). The ends were cut back, 5 bases at V and 9 bases at J, with 14 bases in the middle. Germline V lookup: CDR1 DFQATT, CDR2 SNEGSKA (reference sequence). The CDR3 has 13 residues.